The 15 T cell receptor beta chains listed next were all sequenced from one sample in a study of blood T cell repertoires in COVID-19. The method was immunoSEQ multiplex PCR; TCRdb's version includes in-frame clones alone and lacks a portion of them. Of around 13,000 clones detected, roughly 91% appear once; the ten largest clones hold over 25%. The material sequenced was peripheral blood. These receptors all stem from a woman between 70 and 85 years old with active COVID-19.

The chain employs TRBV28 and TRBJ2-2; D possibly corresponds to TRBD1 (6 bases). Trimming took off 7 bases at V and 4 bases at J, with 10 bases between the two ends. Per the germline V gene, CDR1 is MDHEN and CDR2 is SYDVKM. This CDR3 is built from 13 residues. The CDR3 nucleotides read TGTGCCAGCATGGTAGGGGGCACCGGGGAGCTGTTTTTT. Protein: CASMVGGTGELFF.

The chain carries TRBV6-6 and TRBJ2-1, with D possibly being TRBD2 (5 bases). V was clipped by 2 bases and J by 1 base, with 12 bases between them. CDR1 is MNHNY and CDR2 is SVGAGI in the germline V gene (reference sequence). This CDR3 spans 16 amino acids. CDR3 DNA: TGTGCCAGCAGTTACCGGGGATCATCTTCCTACAATGAGCAGTTCTTC. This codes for CASSYRGSSSYNEQFF.

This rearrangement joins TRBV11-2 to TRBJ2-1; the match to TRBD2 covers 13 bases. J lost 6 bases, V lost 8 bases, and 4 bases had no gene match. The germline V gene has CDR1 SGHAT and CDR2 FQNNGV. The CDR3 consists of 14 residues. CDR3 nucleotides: TGTGCCAGCGACACTAGCGGGAGGGCCAATGAGCAGTTCTTC. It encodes CASDTSGRANEQFF.

The CDR3 protein is CASSLGTSPYNEQFF. The CDR3 DNA is TGTGCCAGCAGCTTAGGGACTAGTCCCTACAATGAGCAGTTCTTC. The chain uses TRBV11-3 and TRBJ2-1; 7 bases agree with TRBD2. J gave up 2 bases and V 1 base, and 2 bases lay outside the gene matches. The germline V gene encodes CDR1 SGHNT and CDR2 YENEEA. CDR3 length equals 15 residues.

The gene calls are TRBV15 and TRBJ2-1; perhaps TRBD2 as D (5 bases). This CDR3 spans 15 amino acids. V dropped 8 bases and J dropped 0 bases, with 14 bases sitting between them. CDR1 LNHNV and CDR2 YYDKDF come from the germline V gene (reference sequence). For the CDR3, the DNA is TGTGCCACCGGAGCGGTCCGGAGCTCCTACAATGAGCAGTTCTTC. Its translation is CATGAVRSSYNEQFF.

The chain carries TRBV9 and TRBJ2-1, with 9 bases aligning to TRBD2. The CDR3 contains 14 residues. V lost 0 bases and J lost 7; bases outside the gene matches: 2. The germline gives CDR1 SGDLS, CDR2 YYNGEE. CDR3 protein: CASSVGSGSNEQFF. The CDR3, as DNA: TGTGCCAGCAGCGTAGGTAGCGGGAGTAATGAGCAGTTCTTC.

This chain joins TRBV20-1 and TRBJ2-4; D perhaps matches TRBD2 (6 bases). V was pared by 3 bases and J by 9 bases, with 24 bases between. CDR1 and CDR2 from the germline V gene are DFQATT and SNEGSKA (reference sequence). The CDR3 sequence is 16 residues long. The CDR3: CSASLGGAASEGIQYF. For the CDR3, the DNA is TGCAGTGCTAGTTTGGGGGGAGCGGCGAGTGAAGGCATTCAGTACTTC.

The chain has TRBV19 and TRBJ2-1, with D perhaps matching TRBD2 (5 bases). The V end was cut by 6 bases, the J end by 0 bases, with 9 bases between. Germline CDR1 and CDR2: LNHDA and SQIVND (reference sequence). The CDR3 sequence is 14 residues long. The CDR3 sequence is CASRVASSYNEQFF. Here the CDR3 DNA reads TGTGCCAGTAGGGTAGCGAGCTCCTACAATGAGCAGTTCTTC.

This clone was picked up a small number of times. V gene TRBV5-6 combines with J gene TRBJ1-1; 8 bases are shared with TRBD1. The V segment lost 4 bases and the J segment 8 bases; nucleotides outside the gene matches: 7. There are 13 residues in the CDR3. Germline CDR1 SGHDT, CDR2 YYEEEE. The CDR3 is CASSHLDRGEAFF. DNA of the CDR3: TGTGCCAGCAGCCATCTCGACAGGGGAGAAGCTTTCTTT.

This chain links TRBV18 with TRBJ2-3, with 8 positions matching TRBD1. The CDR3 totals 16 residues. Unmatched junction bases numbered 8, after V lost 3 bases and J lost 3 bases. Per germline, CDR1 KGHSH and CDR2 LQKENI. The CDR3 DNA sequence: TGTGCCAGCTCACCCCGCGGGACAGGTACTACAGATACGCAGTATTTT. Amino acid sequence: CASSPRGTGTTDTQYF.

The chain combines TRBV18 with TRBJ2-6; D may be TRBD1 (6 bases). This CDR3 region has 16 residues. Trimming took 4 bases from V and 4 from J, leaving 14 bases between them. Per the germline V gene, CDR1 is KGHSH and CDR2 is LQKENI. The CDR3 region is CASSLLRGSGANVLTF. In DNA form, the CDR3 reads TGTGCCAGCTCACTACTCAGGGGTTCGGGGGCCAACGTCCTGACTTTC.

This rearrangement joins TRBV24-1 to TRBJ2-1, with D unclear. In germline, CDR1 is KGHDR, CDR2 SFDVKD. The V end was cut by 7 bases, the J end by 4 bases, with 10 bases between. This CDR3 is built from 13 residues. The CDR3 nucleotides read TGTGCCACCAGGACGACGGAGTACAATGAGCAGTTCTTC. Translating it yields CATRTTEYNEQFF.

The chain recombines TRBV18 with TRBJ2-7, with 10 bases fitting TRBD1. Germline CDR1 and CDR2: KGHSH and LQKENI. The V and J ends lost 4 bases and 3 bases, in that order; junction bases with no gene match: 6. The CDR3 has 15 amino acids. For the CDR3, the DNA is TGTGCCAGCTCACGTCCGACAGGGGGCGTCTACGAGCAGTACTTC. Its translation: CASSRPTGGVYEQYF.

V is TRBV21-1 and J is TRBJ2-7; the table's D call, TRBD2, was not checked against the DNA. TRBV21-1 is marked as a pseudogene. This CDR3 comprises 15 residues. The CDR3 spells CASTRRGLESYEQYF. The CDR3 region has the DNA TGTGCCAGCACCCGGAGGGGTCTAGAATCCTACGAGCAGTACTTC.

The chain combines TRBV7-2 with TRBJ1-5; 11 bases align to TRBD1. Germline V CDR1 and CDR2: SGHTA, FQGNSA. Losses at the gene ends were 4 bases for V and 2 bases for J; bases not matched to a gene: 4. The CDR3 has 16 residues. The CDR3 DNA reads TGTGCCAGCAGCTCGCCGGGACAGGGGGGCAATCAGCCCCAGCATTTT. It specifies CASSSPGQGGNQPQHF.